This T cell receptor (beta chain) emerged from a study of blood T cell repertoires in COVID-19. Overall study: The samples span acute and convalescent COVID-19 from the United States, Italy and Spain.

In germline, CDR1 is SGHDT, CDR2 YYEEEE. The CDR3 runs 16 residues. The junction had 3 bases not matched to a gene; V was cut back by 0 bases and J by 5 bases. The protocol was immunoSEQ multiplex PCR, while the TCRdb copy is restricted to in-frame clones and leaves out a portion. The data contain roughly 150,000 clones, about four fifths of them singletons. The sequenced sample was peripheral blood. The clonotype originates from a man aged 60 to 69 with acute or convalescent COVID-19. The chain uses TRBV5-6 and TRBJ2-1; 12 nucleotides match TRBD2. The CDR3 sequence: CASSLVLAGGDNEQFF. Written as DNA, the CDR3 is TGTGCCAGCAGCTTGGTACTAGCGGGGGGCGACAATGAGCAGTTCTTC.